This T cell receptor (beta chain) was found in a study of cytomegalovirus exposure and HLA in healthy donors (TCRdb year 2017). Regarding the complete study: An earlier analysis of more than 550 of the donors reported 276 Gb of sequence data and roughly 120 million unique TCR beta sequences obtained from some 200 million T cells. An early release covering roughly 600 HLA-typed donors comprised about 300 gigabases of sequencing data and around 80 million unique TCR sequences. Of the roughly 400 genotyped donors, around 81% fell in the genetic ancestry cluster associated with self-reported Caucasian donors. The aim of the study was to test whether cataloging public T cell receptors could identify signatures of past pathogen exposure. The T cell repertoires of several hundred subjects were profiled by immunosequencing and related to cytomegalovirus serostatus. Along with the roughly 610-subject first cohort, a separate validation cohort of over a hundred different subjects was used. To predict cytomegalovirus infection status, the study combined high-throughput TCR immunosequencing, statistical association of individual TCRs with disease status, and machine learning. A later analysis re-analyzed previously published TCR beta repertoires from 660 or so donors and added high-resolution HLA genotyping to study TCR occurrence patterns. The later analysis used no new phenotypic data to find candidate immune exposures, relying instead on TCR beta sequences and their occurrence across donors. To decide whether each TCR beta V gene segment behaved as functional or pseudogenic, an earlier analysis of some 600 of the donors relied on high-throughput TCR beta sequencing. Donor age, sex, ethnicity and CMV serostatus were compiled alongside the repertoire data. In a later genetic analysis, genome-wide SNP genotypes for about 65% of the roughly 700 donors were used, and that subset was treated as a discovery cohort. Every repertoire in the discovery cohort had been generated on one and the same sequencing platform. Class I and class II HLA loci were covered by the typing at four-digit resolution. Typing coverage differed by locus: A, B, C, DRB1 and DQB1 were typed in roughly 620-630 donors, DQA1 in 500 to 550, DPA1 in some 570, and DPB1 in approximately 450. A handful of DR-DQ haplotypes were handled as single units for association and clustering because linkage in the cohort was strong. Among about 400 genotyped donors of the cohort, an average of approximately 240,000 unique TCR beta nucleotide sequences was sequenced per donor, of which about 19% were non-productive.

Library creation used the immunoSEQ multiplex PCR assay. For the multiplex PCR, a mixture combining 60 forward primers for TCR Vbeta segments and 13 reverse primers for TCR Jbeta segments was used. The CDR3 region of rearranged TCR beta genes was amplified from genomic DNA with a multiplex PCR assay. Amplified TCR beta libraries were sequenced as 87-base-pair reads on the Illumina HiSeq System. Regarding the original processing steps: In a later analysis, about 80 million unique TCR beta chains were counted across the 500 to 850 repertoires, and approximately 11 million of these chains were shared by at least two donors. A nearest-neighbor algorithm error-corrected the raw reads and collapsed the reads into unique sequences, merging closely related sequences to remove PCR and sequencing errors. Alignment of CDR3 sequences to IMGT reference sequences was used to assign V, D and J gene segments. For a sequence to be retained, a match of at least six nucleotides to both a V gene segment and a J gene segment was required. Rearrangements were classified as productive when the CDR3 lacked stop codons and remained in frame with V and J, and all other rearrangements were classified as non-productive. CDR3 was defined according to IMGT convention as the region running from the second conserved V-encoded cysteine to the conserved J-encoded phenylalanine. The earlier analysis of about 560 of the donors excluded any sequence lacking an unambiguous match to a single V gene segment. In an earlier analysis of approximately 560 of the donors, a V segment was called functional when productive rearrangements were above 56.7%, and segregating when the standard deviation between donors exceeded 5%. A statistical classification framework was built for diagnosing cytomegalovirus status from the catalog of TCR beta chain sequences. A later analysis assigned V and J genes by comparing TCR nucleotide sequences with IMGT/GENE-DB human TR gene sequences. Using the TCRdist pipeline, a later analysis assigned CDR3 sequences along with most-parsimonious VDJ recombination scenarios. A later analysis defined each TCR beta chain by its CDR3 amino acid sequence plus V-gene family, and excluded reads lacking a unique V-gene family. A later analysis removed 500 to 650 highly shared, low-generation-probability nucleotide sequences to deal with suspected cross-contamination and a sequencing artifact. For each public chain, a later analysis derived a clonal expansion index from normalized ranks of inferred template counts within each repertoire. In a later analysis, generation probabilities were computed with a VDJ recombination model fitted to out-of-frame rearrangements, and the resulting probabilities were checked against IGoR. Hypergeometric tests were used in a later analysis to score TCR-TCR, TCR-HLA and TCR-CMV co-occurrence, with a repertoire-size bias correction applied to the TCR pairs. In a later analysis, false discovery rates were estimated by permuting HLA or CMV assignments 20 times. A later analysis grouped co-occurring TCRs with DBSCAN, adding TCRdist sequence similarity when clustering within HLA-allele-positive subsets. Co-occurrence clustering excluded repertoires with fewer than 30,000 or more than 120,000 public chains, plus five with anomalous nucleotide sharing. Here the immuneACCESS table is served through TCRdb, limited to in-frame sequences with V and J called. Missing clones are a known gap in these copies; in checked studies unresolved V genes cover under half, and the rest lacks a known reason. The V and J calls and clone size are taken from that table; D and trimming were inferred from the DNA. This sample is represented by more than 150,000 clones; 76% of them were singletons. The ten largest clones take up roughly 1.5% of the sample.

Concerning this clone: What antigen it recognizes has not been identified. The sample holds no much larger clone one base away, and base qualities are not on file.

CDR1 MRHNA and CDR2 SNTAGT were looked up in the germline V gene. The cysteine opens and the phenylalanine closes a CDR3 of 16 amino acids. Kept here is only the CDR3 DNA, which spans 48 bases and is read in frame from base 1. Trimmed from V: 4 bases; trimmed from J: 4 bases; junction bases lacking a gene match: 8. Broader findings and caveats from the paper: Because some donors lacked HLA typing at each locus, the association tests relied only on the typed subset. Assigning TCR associations to individual alleles was difficult when HLA alleles, especially DR and DQ, strongly co-occurred. In a later analysis, HLA-associated TCR beta chains were found to be more clonally expanded and to have lower generation probabilities than equally common non-associated chains. For the cohort, immune exposure information was limited to CMV serostatus. Because counts were too low, 15 to 20 rarely observed V segments, including chromosome 9 orphons, were left out of the earlier analysis of approximately 500 of the donors. A cluster of highly shared sequence variants was judged likely to be a technical artifact of the sequencing pipeline. Specific HLA alleles were associated with more than 15,000 TCR beta sequences at a false discovery rate of 0.05 in a later analysis. Compared with the approximately 670-donor mean, donors in an Asian-associated ancestry cluster had fewer N-insertions in productive TCRs, according to a later genetic analysis. The 87-base-pair reads could not distinguish some IMGT-functional V segments, including TRBV6-2 and TRBV6-3, so those segments were excluded. A later genetic analysis associated a missense DCLRE1C variant with V-gene and J-gene trimming of TCR beta chains, and an independent cohort replicated the association. This cohort had only TCR beta chains sequenced, and the lack of alpha or paired-chain data limited which features could be detected. According to a later analysis, TCR association rates differed among HLA loci, with DRB1 alleles showing the most associated TCRs and HLA-C alleles showing the fewest. Three of the identified cytomegalovirus-associated TCR beta chains were confirmed in vitro to be specific for cytomegalovirus antigens. Most CMV-associated TCR beta chains appeared to be HLA-restricted in a later analysis, and the HLA associations seemed to be driven largely by CMV exposure. Correlated functional status among segregating V segments might reflect linkage disequilibrium, but an unknown experimental factor could not be ruled out. The presence/absence analyses assumed that sequencing depth was roughly uniform across donors, and that assumption may not be true. In the study, approximately 150 TCR beta chains were listed as associated with cytomegalovirus. It was suggested by the authors that the approach could potentially be generalized to other disease states and immunological phenotypes. In both the original and validation cohorts, the classifier was reported to diagnose cytomegalovirus status with high specificity and sensitivity. A later analysis reported that several top co-occurrence clusters appeared linked to parvovirus B19, influenza, CMV and Epstein-Barr virus. Across donors, most TCR sequences were observed very rarely, whereas some public TCRs were present in many individuals. In an earlier analysis of some 540 of the donors, most TCR beta V segments appeared in productive rearrangements about 87% or about 30% of the time, broadly matching IMGT annotations. A further reported finding was that TCR beta sequences accurately predicted the HLA-A and HLA-B alleles for most subjects in the first cohort.

The cohort consisted of fewer than 700 healthy bone marrow donors. Cohort members were all nominally healthy when sampled, although unrecorded immune exposures were likely present. The donor tested CMV seronegative and was one of the 352 seronegative cohort members. A peripheral blood sample was collected from each donor, and TCR beta sequencing was performed on peripheral blood mononuclear cells. The Qiagen DNeasy Blood Extraction Kit was used to extract genomic DNA from the blood cell samples. This chain joins TRBV6-4 to TRBJ2-7, and 12 junction bases match TRBD1. Sequencing was performed on PBMCs. The receptor was isolated from a man aged 18 to 30 in good health and CMV-seronegative. The DNA is TGTGCCAGCAGTGCCACCGGGACAGGGGGCGTTTACGAGCAGTACTTC. This translates into CASSATGTGGVYEQYF.